This T cell receptor (beta chain) appears in the sequencing data of a study of response to subunit inactivated influenza vaccine. Study results and limitations: Each seasonal influenza vaccination, the authors suggested, recruits few new T cells.

The trim removed 3 bases at V and 3 bases at J, leaving 10 bases unmatched. CDR1 MNHEY and CDR2 SMNVEV come from the germline V gene (reference sequence). The CDR3 contains 17 residues. TCRdb re-called the RT-PCR reads with MiXCR, one entry per CDR3 protein. The repertoire includes over 800,000 distinct CDR3 sequences, less than 25% of them detected once, and roughly 10% sits in the top ten. Comment on this clonotype: Its specificity is unknown.

The sample consisted of PBMCs from blood, taken about 5 days after vaccination. The V call is TRBV27, the J call TRBJ2-5; TRBD2 matches at 10 bases. This receptor was taken from a man aged 45-65 years who received an inactivated influenza vaccine. The CDR3 DNA reads as TGTGCCAGCAGTTTCGCCGGGGCTAGCGGGGGAAAAGAGACCCAGTACTTC. It specifies CASSFAGASGGKETQYF.